This TCR beta chain was profiled in a study of T cell repertoires in cytomegalovirus infection. Study information: CMV epitopes that were recently identified and HLA-C-restricted were used alongside well-studied HLA-B-restricted ones. Matching HLA type, along with CMV infection, was indicated by public TCR beta signatures.

V dropped 2 bases and J dropped 5 bases, with 7 bases sitting between them. This CDR3 is 12 amino acids long. The V gene's germline CDR1 is SEHNR and CDR2 FQNEAQ (reference sequence). TCRdb fed the reads into MiXCR, producing one record per CDR3 protein. The sample yields 360,000 or so distinct CDR3 sequences, about 35% seen once. This clonotype has a handful of counts. Antigen unknown. The study, taken as a whole, reports: Public TCR beta family frequency separated CMV-and-HLA carriers, including in an independent cohort. Clonotype analysis showed dominance of the ex vivo response by HLA-C-restricted CMV-specific TCR beta clonotypes.

Sequenced here: cultured PBMCs, sampled from culture after CMV antigen stimulation. This clonotype was sampled from a human donor in good health (CMV status not recorded). Some clones in this sample may be carry-over from other donors' samples. The chain joins TRBV7-9 to TRBJ2-7; D is unresolved. The CDR3 nucleotides are TGTGCCAGCAGCTTAACTCGGGACGAGCAGTACGTC. Translation: CASSLTRDEQYV.